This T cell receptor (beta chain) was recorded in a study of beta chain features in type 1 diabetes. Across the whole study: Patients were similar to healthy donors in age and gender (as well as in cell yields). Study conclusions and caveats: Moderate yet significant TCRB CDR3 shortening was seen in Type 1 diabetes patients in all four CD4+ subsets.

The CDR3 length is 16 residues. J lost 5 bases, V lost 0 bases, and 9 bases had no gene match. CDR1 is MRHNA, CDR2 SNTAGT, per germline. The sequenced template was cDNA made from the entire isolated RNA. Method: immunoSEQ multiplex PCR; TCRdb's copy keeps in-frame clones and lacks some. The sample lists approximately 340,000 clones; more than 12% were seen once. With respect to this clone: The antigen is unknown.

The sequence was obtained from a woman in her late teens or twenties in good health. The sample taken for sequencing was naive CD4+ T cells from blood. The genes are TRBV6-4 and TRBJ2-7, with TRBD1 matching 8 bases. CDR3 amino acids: CASSDSLDREFHEQYF. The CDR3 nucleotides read TGTGCCAGCAGTGACTCATTGGACAGGGAGTTCCACGAGCAGTACTTC.